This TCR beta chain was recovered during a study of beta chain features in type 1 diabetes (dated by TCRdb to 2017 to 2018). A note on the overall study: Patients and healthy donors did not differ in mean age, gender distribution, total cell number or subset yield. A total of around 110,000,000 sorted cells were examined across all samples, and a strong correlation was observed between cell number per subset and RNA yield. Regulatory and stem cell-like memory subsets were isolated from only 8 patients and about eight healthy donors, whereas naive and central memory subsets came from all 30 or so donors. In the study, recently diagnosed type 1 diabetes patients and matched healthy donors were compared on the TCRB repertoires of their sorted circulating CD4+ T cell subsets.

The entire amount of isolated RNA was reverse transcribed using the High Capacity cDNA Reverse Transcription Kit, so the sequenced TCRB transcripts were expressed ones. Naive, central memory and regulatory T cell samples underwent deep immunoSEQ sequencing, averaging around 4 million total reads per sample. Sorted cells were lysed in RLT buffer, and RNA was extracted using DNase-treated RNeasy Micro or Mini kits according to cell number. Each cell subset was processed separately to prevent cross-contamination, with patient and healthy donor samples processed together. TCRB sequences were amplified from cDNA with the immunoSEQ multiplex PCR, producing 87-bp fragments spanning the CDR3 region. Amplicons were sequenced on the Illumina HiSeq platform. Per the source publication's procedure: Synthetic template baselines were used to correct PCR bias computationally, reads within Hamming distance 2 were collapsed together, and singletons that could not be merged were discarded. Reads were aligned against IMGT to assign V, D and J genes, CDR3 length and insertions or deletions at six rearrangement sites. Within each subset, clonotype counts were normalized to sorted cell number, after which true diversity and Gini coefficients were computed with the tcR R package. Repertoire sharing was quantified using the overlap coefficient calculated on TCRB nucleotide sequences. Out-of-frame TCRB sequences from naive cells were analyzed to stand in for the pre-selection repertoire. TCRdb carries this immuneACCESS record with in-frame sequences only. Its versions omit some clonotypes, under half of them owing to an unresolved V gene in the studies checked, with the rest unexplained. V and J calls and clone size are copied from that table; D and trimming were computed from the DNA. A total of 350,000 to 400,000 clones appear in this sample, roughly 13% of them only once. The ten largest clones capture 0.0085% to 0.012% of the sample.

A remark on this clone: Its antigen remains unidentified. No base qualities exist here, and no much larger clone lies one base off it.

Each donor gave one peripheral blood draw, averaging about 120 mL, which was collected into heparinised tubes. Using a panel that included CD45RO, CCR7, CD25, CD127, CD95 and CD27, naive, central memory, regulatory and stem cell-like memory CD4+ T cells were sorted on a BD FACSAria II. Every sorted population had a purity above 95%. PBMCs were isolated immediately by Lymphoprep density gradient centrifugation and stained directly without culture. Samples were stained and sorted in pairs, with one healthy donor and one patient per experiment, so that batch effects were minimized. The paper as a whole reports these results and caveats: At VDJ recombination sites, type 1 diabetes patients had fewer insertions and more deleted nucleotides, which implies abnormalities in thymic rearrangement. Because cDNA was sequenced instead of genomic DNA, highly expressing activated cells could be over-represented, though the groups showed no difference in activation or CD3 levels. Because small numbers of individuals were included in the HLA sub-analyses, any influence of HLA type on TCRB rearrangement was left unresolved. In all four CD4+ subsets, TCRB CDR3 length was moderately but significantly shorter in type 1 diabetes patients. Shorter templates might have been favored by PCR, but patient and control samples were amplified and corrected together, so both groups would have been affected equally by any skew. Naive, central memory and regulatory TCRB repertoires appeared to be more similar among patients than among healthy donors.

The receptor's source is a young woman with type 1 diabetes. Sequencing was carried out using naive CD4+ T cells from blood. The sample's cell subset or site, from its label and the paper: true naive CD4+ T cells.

The CDR3 loop reads CASSVAPSGLAARTDTQYF. The DNA sequence is as follows: TGTGCCAGCAGCGTAGCCCCCTCCGGACTAGCAGCCCGCACAGATACGCAGTATTTT. The rearranged chain carries TRBV9 and TRBJ2-3; 8 of the junction bases match TRBD2. From the cysteine through the phenylalanine, the CDR3 covers 19 amino acids. Only the CDR3 part of the read is kept: 57 bases, read in frame from the first base. The junction shows trimming of 0 bases on V and 1 base on J, and the gene matches do not reach 13 bases of it. The germline V gene provides CDR1 SGDLS and CDR2 YYNGEE.